Listed here is a single TCR beta chain. Its antigen remains unknown. The method was immunoSEQ multiplex PCR; TCRdb's version includes in-frame clones alone and lacks a portion of them. The data show about 51,000 clones, about three quarters seen once. This entry comes from a study of radiotherapy plus CTLA-4 blockade in lung cancer. Overall study context: Objective responses emerged in 15% to 20% of patients, and 31% attained disease control.

The CDR3 extends over 15 amino acids. J lost 2 bases, V lost 8 bases, and 8 bases had no gene match. Germline V lookup: CDR1 MNHNS, CDR2 SASEGT. General study points: Together with interferon-beta, which increased in serum after radiation, early dynamic changes in blood T cell clones were reportedly the best predictors of response. Some TCR clones had been derived from tumors. These clones expanded in peripheral blood after radiotherapy plus ipilimumab.

Enrolled patients, whose metastatic non-small-cell lung cancer was chemo-refractory, received focal radiation plus CTLA-4 blockade with ipilimumab. The receptor was derived from a human donor with non-small cell lung cancer whose response to radiotherapy plus ipilimumab could not be evaluated. The rearrangement joins TRBV6-1 to TRBJ2-7; the match to TRBD2 covers 11 bases. The starting material was peripheral blood, obtained from a patient treated with radiotherapy plus ipilimumab. CDR3 DNA sequence: TGTGCCAGCTCCGCCGGGACTAGCGGCACCTACGAGCAGTACTTC. Protein product: CASSAGTSGTYEQYF.